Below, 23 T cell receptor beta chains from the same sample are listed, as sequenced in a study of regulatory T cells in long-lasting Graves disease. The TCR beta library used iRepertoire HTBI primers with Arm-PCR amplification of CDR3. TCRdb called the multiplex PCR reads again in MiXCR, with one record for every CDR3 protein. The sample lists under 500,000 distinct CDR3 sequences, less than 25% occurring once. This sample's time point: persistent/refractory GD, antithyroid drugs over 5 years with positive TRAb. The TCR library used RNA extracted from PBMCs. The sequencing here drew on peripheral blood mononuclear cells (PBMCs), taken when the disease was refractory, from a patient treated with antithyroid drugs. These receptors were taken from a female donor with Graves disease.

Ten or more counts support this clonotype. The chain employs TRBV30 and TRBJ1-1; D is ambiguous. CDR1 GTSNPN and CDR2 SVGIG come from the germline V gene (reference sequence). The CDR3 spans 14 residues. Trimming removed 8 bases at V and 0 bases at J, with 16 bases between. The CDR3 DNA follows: TGTGCCGCTCGACAAGTGGGGATGAACACTGAAGCTTTCTTT. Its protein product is CAARQVGMNTEAFF.

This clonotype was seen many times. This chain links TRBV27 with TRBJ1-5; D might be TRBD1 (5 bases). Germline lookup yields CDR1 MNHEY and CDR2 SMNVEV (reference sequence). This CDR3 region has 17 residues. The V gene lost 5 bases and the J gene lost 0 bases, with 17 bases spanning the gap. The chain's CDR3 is CASSPGTGQDSNQPQHF. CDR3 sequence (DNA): TGTGCCAGCAGTCCAGGGACGGGCCAGGATAGCAATCAGCCCCAGCATTTT.

This CDR3 is CASSPRYSAYEQYF. The CDR3 DNA follows: TGTGCCAGCAGCCCCCGGTATTCGGCCTACGAGCAGTACTTC. This chain joins TRBV7-2 and TRBJ2-7; D is ambiguous. The V gene's germline CDR1 is SGHTA and CDR2 FQGNSA. Trimming pared 5 bases from V and 2 bases from J, leaving 13 bases between. The CDR3 has 14 residues.

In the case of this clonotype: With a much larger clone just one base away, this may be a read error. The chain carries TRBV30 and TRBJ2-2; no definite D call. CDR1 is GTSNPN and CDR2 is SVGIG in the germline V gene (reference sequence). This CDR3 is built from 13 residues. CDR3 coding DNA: TGTGCCTGGGGTGTATTTGAGCCCGGGGAGCTGTTTTTT. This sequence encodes CAWGVFEPGELFF.

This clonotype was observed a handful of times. The CDR3 bases are TGTGCCAGCAGCCGGTGGATAGCAGAGACCCAGTACTTC. As protein: CASSRWIAETQYF. The V gene is TRBV7-2, the J gene TRBJ2-5; D call uncertain. V shed 5 bases and J shed 4 bases, with 11 bases lying between them. This CDR3 spans 13 amino acids. In germline, CDR1 is SGHTA, CDR2 FQGNSA.

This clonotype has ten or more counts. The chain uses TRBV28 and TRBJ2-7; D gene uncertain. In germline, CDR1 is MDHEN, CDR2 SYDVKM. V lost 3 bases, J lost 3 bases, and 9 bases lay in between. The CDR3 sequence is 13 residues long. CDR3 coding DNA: TGTGCCAGCAGTTTGCCAGCGAACTACGAGCAGTACTTC. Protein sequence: CASSLPANYEQYF. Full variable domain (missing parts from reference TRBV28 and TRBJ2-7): DVKVTQSSRYLVKRTGEKVFLECVQDMDHENMFWYRQDPGLGLRLIYFSYDVKMKEKGDIPEGYSVSREKKERFSLILESASTNQTSMYLCASSLPANYEQYFGPGTRLTVT.

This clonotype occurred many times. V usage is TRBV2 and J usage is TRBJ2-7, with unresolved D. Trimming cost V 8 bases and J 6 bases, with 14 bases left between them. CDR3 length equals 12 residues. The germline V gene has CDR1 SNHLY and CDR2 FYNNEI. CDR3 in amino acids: CASLLTSSEQYF. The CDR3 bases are TGTGCCAGCTTATTGACTTCATCCGAGCAGTACTTC.

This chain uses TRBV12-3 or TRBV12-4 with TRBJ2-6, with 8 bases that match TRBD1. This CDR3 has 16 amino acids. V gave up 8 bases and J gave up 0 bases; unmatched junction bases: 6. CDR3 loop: CASARTGGSGANVLTF. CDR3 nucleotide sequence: TGTGCCAGCGCACGTACAGGGGGCTCTGGGGCCAACGTCCTGACTTTC.

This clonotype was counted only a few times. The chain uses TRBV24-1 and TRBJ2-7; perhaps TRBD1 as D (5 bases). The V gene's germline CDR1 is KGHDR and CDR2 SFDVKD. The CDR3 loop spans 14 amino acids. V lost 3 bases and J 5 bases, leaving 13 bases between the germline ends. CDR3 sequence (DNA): TGTGCCACCAGTGATGGCGACAGACCCCACGAGCAGTACTTC. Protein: CATSDGDRPHEQYF.

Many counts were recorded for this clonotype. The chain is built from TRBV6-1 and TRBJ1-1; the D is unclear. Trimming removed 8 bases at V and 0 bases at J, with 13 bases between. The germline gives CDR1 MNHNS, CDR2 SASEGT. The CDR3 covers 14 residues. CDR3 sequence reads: CASHPSGMNTEAFF. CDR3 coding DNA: TGTGCCAGCCACCCATCCGGGATGAACACTGAAGCTTTCTTT.

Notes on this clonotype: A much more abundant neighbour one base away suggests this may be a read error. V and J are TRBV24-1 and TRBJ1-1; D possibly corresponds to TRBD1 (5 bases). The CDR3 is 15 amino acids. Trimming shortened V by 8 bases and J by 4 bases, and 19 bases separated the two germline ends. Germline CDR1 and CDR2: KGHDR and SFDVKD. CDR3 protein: CATNSTGHPGTEAFF. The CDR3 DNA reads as TGTGCCACCAATAGTACCGGACACCCGGGCACTGAAGCTTTCTTT.

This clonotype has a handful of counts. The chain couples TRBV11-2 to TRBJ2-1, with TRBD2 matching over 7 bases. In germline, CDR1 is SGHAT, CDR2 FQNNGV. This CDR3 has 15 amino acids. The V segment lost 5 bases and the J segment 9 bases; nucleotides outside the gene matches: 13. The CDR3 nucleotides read TGTGCCAGCAGCGCCCCGAGGGCGGGAGTGAGTGAGCAGTTCTTC. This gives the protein CASSAPRAGVSEQFF. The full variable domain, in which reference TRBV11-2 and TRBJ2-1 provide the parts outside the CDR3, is EAGVAQSPRYKIIEKRQSVAFWCNPISGHATLYWYQQILGQGPKLLIQFQNNGVVDDSQLPKDRFSAERLKGVDSTLKIQPAKLEDSAVYLCASSAPRAGVSEQFFGPGTRLTVL.

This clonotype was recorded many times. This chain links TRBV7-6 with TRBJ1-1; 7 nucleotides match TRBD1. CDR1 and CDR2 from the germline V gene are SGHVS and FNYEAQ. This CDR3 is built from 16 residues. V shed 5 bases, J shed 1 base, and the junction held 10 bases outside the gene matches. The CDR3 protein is CASSPAPGQSNTEAFF. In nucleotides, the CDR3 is TGTGCCAGCAGCCCCGCCCCGGGACAGTCGAACACTGAAGCTTTCTTT.

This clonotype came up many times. The CDR3 bases are TGTGCCCTAGGGGGGCGGTTGAGCACTGAAGCTTTCTTT. Its protein is CALGGRLSTEAFF. The chain uses TRBV28 and TRBJ1-1, with D possibly being TRBD1 (6 bases). Germline V gene data show CDR1 as MDHEN and CDR2 as SYDVKM. Trimming shortened V by 11 bases and J by 4 bases, and 17 bases separated the two germline ends. This CDR3 contains 13 residues.

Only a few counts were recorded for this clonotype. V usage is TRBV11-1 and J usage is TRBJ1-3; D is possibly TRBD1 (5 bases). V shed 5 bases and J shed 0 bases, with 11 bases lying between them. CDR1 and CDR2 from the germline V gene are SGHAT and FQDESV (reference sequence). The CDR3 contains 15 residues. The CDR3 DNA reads TGTGCCAGCAGCCCTGACAGAAACTCTGGAAACACCATATATTTT. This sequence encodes CASSPDRNSGNTIYF.

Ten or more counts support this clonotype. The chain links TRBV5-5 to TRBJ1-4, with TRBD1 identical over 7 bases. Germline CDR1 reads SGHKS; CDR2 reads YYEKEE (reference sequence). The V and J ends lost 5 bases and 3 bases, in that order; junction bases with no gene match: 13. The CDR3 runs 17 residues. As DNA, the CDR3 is TGTGCCAGCAGTTTGACGAGACCGGGACAGCCTAATGAAAAACTGTTTTTT. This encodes CASSLTRPGQPNEKLFF. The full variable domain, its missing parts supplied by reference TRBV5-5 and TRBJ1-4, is DAGVTQSPTHLIKTRGQQVTLRCSPISGHKSVSWYQQVLGQGPQFIFQYYEKEERGRGNFPDRFSARQFPNYSSELNVNALLLGDSALYLCASSLTRPGQPNEKLFFGSGTQLSVL.

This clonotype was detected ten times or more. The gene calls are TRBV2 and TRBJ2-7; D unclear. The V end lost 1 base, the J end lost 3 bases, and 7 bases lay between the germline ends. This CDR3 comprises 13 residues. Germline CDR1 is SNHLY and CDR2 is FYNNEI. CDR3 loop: CASSEEDRYEQYF. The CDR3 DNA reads TGTGCCAGCAGTGAAGAAGATCGCTACGAGCAGTACTTC. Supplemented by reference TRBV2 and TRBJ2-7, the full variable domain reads EPEVTQTPSHQVTQMGQEVILRCVPISNHLYFYWYRQILGQKVEFLVSFYNNEISEKSEIFDDQFSVERPDGSNFTLKIRSTKLEDSAMYFCASSEEDRYEQYFGPGTRLTVT.

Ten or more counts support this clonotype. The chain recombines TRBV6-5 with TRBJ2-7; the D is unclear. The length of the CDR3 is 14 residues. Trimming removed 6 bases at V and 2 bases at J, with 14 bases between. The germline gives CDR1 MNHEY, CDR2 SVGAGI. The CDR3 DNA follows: TGTGCCAGCAGCTTAGTCGACGGTACCTACGAGCAGTACTTC. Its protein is CASSLVDGTYEQYF.

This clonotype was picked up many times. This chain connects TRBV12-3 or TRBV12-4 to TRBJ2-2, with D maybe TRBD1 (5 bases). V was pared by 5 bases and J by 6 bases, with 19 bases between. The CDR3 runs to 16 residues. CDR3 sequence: CASSPQATGFSGELFF. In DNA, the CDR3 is TGTGCCAGCAGTCCACAGGCGACGGGCTTTTCCGGGGAGCTGTTTTTT.

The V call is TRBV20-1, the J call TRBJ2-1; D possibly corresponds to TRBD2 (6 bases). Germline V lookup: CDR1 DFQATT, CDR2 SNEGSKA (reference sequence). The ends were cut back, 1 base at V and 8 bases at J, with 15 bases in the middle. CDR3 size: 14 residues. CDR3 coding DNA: TGCAGTGCTAGAGCTACGACTAGTTCGGATGAGCAGTTCTTC. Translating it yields CSARATTSSDEQFF.

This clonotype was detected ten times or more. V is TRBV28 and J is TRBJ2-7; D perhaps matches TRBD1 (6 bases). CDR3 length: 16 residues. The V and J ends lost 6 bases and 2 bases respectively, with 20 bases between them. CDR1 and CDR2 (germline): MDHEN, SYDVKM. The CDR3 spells CASSSPGTRGTYEQYF. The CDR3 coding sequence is TGTGCCAGCAGCTCACCTGGGACAAGGGGAACCTACGAGCAGTACTTC. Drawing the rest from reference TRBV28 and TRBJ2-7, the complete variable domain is DVKVTQSSRYLVKRTGEKVFLECVQDMDHENMFWYRQDPGLGLRLIYFSYDVKMKEKGDIPEGYSVSREKKERFSLILESASTNQTSMYLCASSSPGTRGTYEQYFGPGTRLTVT.

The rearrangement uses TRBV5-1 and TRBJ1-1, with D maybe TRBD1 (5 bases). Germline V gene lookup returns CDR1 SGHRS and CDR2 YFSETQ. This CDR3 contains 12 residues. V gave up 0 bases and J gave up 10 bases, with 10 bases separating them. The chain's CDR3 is CASSLAGGVAFF. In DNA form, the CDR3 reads TGCGCCAGCAGCTTGGCGGGGGGTGTAGCTTTCTTT.

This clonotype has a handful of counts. DNA for the CDR3: TGTGCCAGCAGTTACTCTTGGGGATATAGCAATCAGCCCCAGCATTTT. Encoded protein: CASSYSWGYSNQPQHF. The chain recombines TRBV6-2 or TRBV6-3 with TRBJ1-5; no clear D gene. This CDR3 comprises 16 residues. V shed 0 bases and J shed 0 bases, with 9 bases lying between them. Per the germline V gene, CDR1 is MNHEY and CDR2 is SVGEGT.